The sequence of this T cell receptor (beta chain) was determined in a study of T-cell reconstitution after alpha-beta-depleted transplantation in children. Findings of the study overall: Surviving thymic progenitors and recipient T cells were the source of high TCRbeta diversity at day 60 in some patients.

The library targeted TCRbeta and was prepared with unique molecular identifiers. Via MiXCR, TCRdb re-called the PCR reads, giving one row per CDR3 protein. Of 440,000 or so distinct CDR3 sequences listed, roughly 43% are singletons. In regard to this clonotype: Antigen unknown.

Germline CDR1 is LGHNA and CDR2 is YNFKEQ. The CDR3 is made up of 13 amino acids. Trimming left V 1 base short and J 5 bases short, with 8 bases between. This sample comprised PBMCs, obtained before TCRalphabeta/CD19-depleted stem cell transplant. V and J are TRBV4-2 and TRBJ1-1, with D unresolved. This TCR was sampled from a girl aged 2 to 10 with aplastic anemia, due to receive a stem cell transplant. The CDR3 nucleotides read TGTGCCAGCAGCCAAGCCCTCTCGACTGAAGCTTTCTTT. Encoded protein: CASSQALSTEAFF.